Listed below are T cell receptor beta chains from one sample, sequenced in a study of naive and memory T cell subsets. From the UMI-ligation and nested PCR reads, TCRdb called clonotypes with MiXCR, one entry per CDR3 protein. The sample lists 120,000 to 150,000 distinct CDR3 sequences, over 15% occurring once. The sample consisted of naive CD4+ T cells from blood. The source of these receptors is a human donor in good health. Each CDR3 is given with its conserved first and last residue.

V	J	CDR3
TRBV5-6	TRBJ1-1	CASRGDKMNTEAFF
TRBV20-1	TRBJ2-7	CSARVEHYRRDPYEQYF
TRBV6-1	TRBJ1-6	CASRDWDSPLHF
TRBV12-3/TRBV12-4	TRBJ2-1	CASSLRRAGTSGSNEQFF
TRBV20-1	TRBJ2-2	CSARGTPATGELFF
TRBV29-1	TRBJ2-3	CSVESLRYTDTQYF
TRBV29-1	TRBJ2-2	CSVGLRDTRNTGELFF
TRBV12-3/TRBV12-4	TRBJ1-5	CASSREQYSNQPQHF
TRBV5-1	TRBJ1-6	CASSSDNNSPLHF
TRBV7-2	TRBJ1-4	CASSLIRGTSPTNEKLFF
TRBV6-5	TRBJ1-6	CASSTVGSSYNSPLHF
TRBV11-2	TRBJ2-1	CASSPSRQINNEQFF
TRBV19	TRBJ2-1	CASSPESSYNEQFF
TRBV10-3	TRBJ2-3	CAISERLAGNTDTQYF
TRBV10-1	TRBJ1-5	CASSDRQQPQHF
TRBV12-3/TRBV12-4	TRBJ1-2	CASSGLGTGGYTF
TRBV3-1	TRBJ2-1	CASSQGILAGVVSEQFF